Each of the 21 T cell receptor beta chains below was sequenced from the same sample in a study of blood T cells in healthy people across ages. Through a sample-barcoded 5' primer and a J-beta primer mix, a second PCR was run for roughly 6 to 12 cycles. TCRdb ran MiXCR on the 5' RACE reads and lists one entry per CDR3 protein. The table has more than 800,000 distinct CDR3 sequences, 29% seen once. The sequenced material came from blood. Source of these receptors: a woman aged 80 or older in good health.

The table lists this clonotype with many counts. The chain employs TRBV5-1 and TRBJ2-3; D is unclear. Germline V lookup: CDR1 SGHRS, CDR2 YFSETQ. This CDR3 has 16 amino acids. Trimming cost V 2 bases and J 1 base, with 14 bases left between them. The CDR3 coding sequence is TGCGCCAGCAGCTTTCTTGGCACCCGGGGCACAGATACGCAGTATTTT. Protein product: CASSFLGTRGTDTQYF. Supplemented by reference TRBV5-1 and TRBJ2-3, the full variable domain reads KAGVTQTPRYLIKTRGQQVTLSCSPISGHRSVSWYQQTPGQGLQFLFEYFSETQRNKGNFPGRFSGRQFSNSRSEMNVSTLELGDSALYLCASSFLGTRGTDTQYFGPGTRLTVL.

This clonotype was seen only a few times. This rearrangement joins TRBV12-3 or TRBV12-4 to TRBJ2-2; 8 bases fit TRBD1. CDR3 size: 15 residues. Unmatched junction bases numbered 6, after V lost 3 bases and J lost 6 bases. CDR3 sequence: CASSFPRGQAGELFF. CDR3 in DNA: TGTGCCAGCAGTTTCCCCAGGGGGCAAGCCGGGGAGCTGTTTTTT.

This clonotype was recorded at least ten times. V gene TRBV25-1 combines with J gene TRBJ1-2; D is undetermined. Trimming took 3 bases from V and 13 from J, leaving 15 bases between them. The CDR3 is made up of 12 amino acids. Germline V gives CDR1 MGHDK, CDR2 SYGVNS. This chain's CDR3 is CASSEKLGICTF. CDR3 in DNA: TGTGCCAGCAGTGAGAAACTAGGAATTTGCACCTTC.

This clonotype was observed many times. The chain combines TRBV20-1 with TRBJ2-1; 7 bases are a match to TRBD1. With V trimmed by 0 bases and J by 5 bases, 13 bases remained unmatched. This CDR3 comprises 17 residues. The germline gives CDR1 DFQATT, CDR2 SNEGSKA (reference sequence). CDR3 DNA: TGCAGTGCTAGAGATCTAGTTAGGGCAGGGGGAAACAATGAGCAGTTCTTC. Translated, it gives CSARDLVRAGGNNEQFF.

This clonotype has more than one count but fewer than ten. The CDR3 coding sequence is TGCAGTGCCCAAGGACTAGCGGGCACAGATACGCAGTATTTT. Its protein product is CSAQGLAGTDTQYF. The rearrangement links TRBV20-1 to TRBJ2-3, with 10 bases aligning to TRBD2. V was pared by 6 bases and J by 1 base, with 4 bases of the junction left unmatched. Germline V CDR1 and CDR2: DFQATT, SNEGSKA (reference sequence). The CDR3 extends over 14 amino acids.

The chain employs TRBV6-6 and TRBJ2-1; TRBD2 matches 10 bases. This CDR3 contains 15 residues. Germline CDR1 reads MNHNY; CDR2 reads SVGAGI (reference sequence). J lost 2 bases, V lost 7 bases, and 5 bases had no gene match. DNA of the CDR3: TGTGCCAGCACCCTAAGCGGGGGGGCCTACAATGAGCAGTTCTTC. Encoded protein: CASTLSGGAYNEQFF.

This clonotype was detected ten times or more. The chain carries TRBV6-1 and TRBJ2-5, with 7 bases identical to TRBD1. CDR3 size: 16 residues. CDR1 and CDR2 (germline): MNHNS, SASEGT. V lost 5 bases and J lost 2; bases outside the gene matches: 11. The DNA of the CDR3 is TGTGCCAGCAGTCAGGCCCGGGACAGATTACAAGAGACCCAGTACTTC. Protein: CASSQARDRLQETQYF.

This chain uses TRBV5-1 with TRBJ1-1, with D possibly matching TRBD1 (6 bases). Trimming left V 3 bases short and J 10 bases short, with 19 bases between. The CDR3 loop spans 14 amino acids. Germline CDR1 SGHRS, CDR2 YFSETQ. The CDR3 nucleotides are TGCGCCAGCAGCTGGGACACCCAAAGGTACGGAGCTTTCTTT. Its protein is CASSWDTQRYGAFF.

A word on this clonotype: At one end the junction does not follow the germline gene, possibly because of a read error. The chain recombines TRBV4-3 with TRBJ1-4, with D uncertain. The V gene's germline CDR1 is LGHNA and CDR2 YSLEER. The CDR3 is made up of 16 amino acids. This CDR3 reads CASSQDRGRTNEKRFF. The CDR3, as DNA: TGCGCCAGCAGCCAAGACAGAGGGAGGACTAATGAAAAACGGTTTTTT.

The rearrangement uses TRBV6-1 and TRBJ1-2, with unresolved D. The V and J ends lost 0 bases and 0 bases respectively, with 8 bases between them. This CDR3 is 15 amino acids long. Germline V CDR1 and CDR2: MNHNS, SASEGT. CDR3 residues: CASSEASSANYGYTF. CDR3 DNA: TGTGCCAGCAGTGAAGCATCCAGTGCTAACTATGGCTACACCTTC.

In its sample, this clonotype was seen many times. This chain joins TRBV30 and TRBJ2-1; D ambiguous. The ends were cut back, 5 bases at V and 0 bases at J, with 17 bases in the middle. The CDR3 runs 16 residues. CDR1 and CDR2 (germline): GTSNPN, SVGIG (reference sequence). CDR3 amino acids: CAWVPTKAPSYNEQFF. DNA of the CDR3: TGTGCCTGGGTTCCAACTAAGGCCCCCTCCTACAATGAGCAGTTCTTC.

This clonotype was found many times. This rearrangement joins TRBV6-1 to TRBJ2-7; maybe TRBD1 (5 bases). The CDR3 is made up of 12 amino acids. Per the germline V gene, CDR1 is MNHNS and CDR2 is SASEGT. The V end was cut by 7 bases, the J end by 6 bases, with 13 bases between. CDR3 region: CASNLGPREQYF. CDR3 in DNA: TGTGCCAGCAACCTGGGGCCGCGCGAGCAGTACTTC.

This clonotype occurred many times. The chain has TRBV6-6 and TRBJ2-3; 8 bases are a match to TRBD2. CDR3 size: 16 residues. Germline loops: CDR1 MNHNY, CDR2 SVGAGI (reference sequence). The trim removed 7 bases at V and 4 bases at J, leaving 13 bases unmatched. The CDR3, as DNA: TGTGCCAGCACTGGGTTGATTGCTAGCGGGTCAGATACGCAGTATTTT. This sequence encodes CASTGLIASGSDTQYF.

The V gene is TRBV6-2 or TRBV6-3, the J gene TRBJ1-1; TRBD1 matches at 7 bases. Germline V gives CDR1 MNHEY, CDR2 SVGEGT. V lost 5 bases to trimming and J lost 7 bases; unmatched junction nucleotides: 7. The CDR3 length is 13 residues. The CDR3 loop is CASSIDRDLEAFF. CDR3 nucleotide sequence: TGTGCCAGCAGTATCGACAGGGACCTTGAAGCTTTCTTT.

Regarding this clonotype: Possible read error: a much larger clone is one base away. The chain is built from TRBV6-2 or TRBV6-3 and TRBJ2-1; maybe TRBD1 (6 bases). Germline assignment: CDR1 MNHEY and CDR2 SVGEGT. CDR3 length equals 14 residues. The CDR3 DNA sequence: TGTGCCGGCAGCGTAGACAGGATAAGACAGGAAAGGTTCTTC. It specifies CAGSVDRIRQERFF.

The chain joins TRBV5-4 to TRBJ2-1; the D is unclear. V was pared by 0 bases and J by 13 bases, with 17 bases between. Germline V gene sequence: CDR1 SGHNT, CDR2 YYREEE (reference sequence). This CDR3 comprises 14 residues. The CDR3 is CASSLVSGQETQFF. The CDR3 DNA reads as TGTGCCAGCAGCTTGGTGTCAGGCCAGGAGACCCAGTTCTTC.

CDR3 sequence: CASSSRYYGYTF. CDR3 nucleotide sequence: TGTGCCAGCAGTTCTCGGTACTATGGCTACACCTTC. The chain is built from TRBV12-3 or TRBV12-4 and TRBJ1-2, with no clear D. This CDR3 spans 12 amino acids. V was cut by 4 bases and J by 3 bases, with 6 bases left in between.

This clonotype appeared a few times. The V call is TRBV20-1, the J call TRBJ2-5, with D possibly TRBD2 on 5 matching bases. The germline V gene has CDR1 DFQATT and CDR2 SNEGSKA (reference sequence). CDR3 length: 11 residues. V lost 8 bases and J 11 bases, leaving 18 bases between the germline ends. The CDR3 region is CSFRRTAEQYF. CDR3 sequence (DNA): TGCAGTTTTAGGAGGACGGCTGAGCAGTACTTC.

This clonotype was detected only once. Its ends do not fully match the called genes, so a read error is possible. The rearrangement uses TRBV11-2 and TRBJ2-5, with 11 bases identical to TRBD2. The closer fit of TRBJ2-1 to the DNA end suggests the J call may be wrong. Per germline, CDR1 SGHAT and CDR2 FQNNGV. This CDR3 is built from 16 residues. CDR3 DNA sequence: TGTACCAGCAGCTTAGGTGGGACTAGCGGACAAGAGACCCAGTTCTTC. It yields the protein CTSSLGGTSGQETQFF.

Points on this clonotype: One end of the junction is discordant with germline, which a read error may explain. V is TRBV6-2 or TRBV6-3 and J is TRBJ2-5, with 7 bases aligning to TRBD2. Germline V gene sequence: CDR1 MNHEY, CDR2 SVGEGT. This CDR3 has 14 residues. The CDR3 nucleotides are TGTGCCATCAGTTACCCGGCGGGGGTCAATGAGCAGTACTTC. Translating gives CAISYPAGVNEQYF.

The chain carries TRBV11-2 and TRBJ2-5; D is unresolved. Per germline, CDR1 SGHAT and CDR2 FQNNGV. Trimming pared 5 bases from V and 5 bases from J, leaving 15 bases between. The CDR3 consists of 14 residues. The CDR3: CASSDLPPGETQYF. The CDR3 bases are TGTGCCAGCAGCGACCTTCCTCCCGGGGAGACCCAGTACTTC.